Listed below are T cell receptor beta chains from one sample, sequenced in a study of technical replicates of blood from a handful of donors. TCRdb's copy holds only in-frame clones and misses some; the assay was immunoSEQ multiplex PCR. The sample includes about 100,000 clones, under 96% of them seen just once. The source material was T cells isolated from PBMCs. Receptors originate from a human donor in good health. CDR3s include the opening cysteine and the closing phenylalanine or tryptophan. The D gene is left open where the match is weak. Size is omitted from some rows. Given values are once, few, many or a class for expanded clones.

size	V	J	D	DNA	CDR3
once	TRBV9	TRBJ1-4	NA	TGTGCCAGCAGCGTGGGAGACAATGAAAAACTGTTTTTT	CASSVGDNEKLFF
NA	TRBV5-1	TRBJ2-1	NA	TGCGCCAGCAGCTTGGGCAGTAATGAGCAGTTCTTC	CASSLGSNEQFF
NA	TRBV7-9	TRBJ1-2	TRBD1	TGTGCCAGCAGCTCCTCAGACAGGGGAGCCGGCTACACCTTC	CASSSSDRGAGYTF
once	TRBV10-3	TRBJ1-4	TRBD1	TGTGCCATCAGTGAGGACAGGGGGGGTGAAAAACTGTTTTTT	CAISEDRGGEKLFF
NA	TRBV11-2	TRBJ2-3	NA	TGTGCCAGCAGCTTAGTCCGCGGGGATACGCAGTATTTT	CASSLVRGDTQYF
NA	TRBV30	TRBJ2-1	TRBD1	TGTGCCGGGGGACAGTCACATTACAATGAGCAGTTCTTC	CAGGQSHYNEQFF
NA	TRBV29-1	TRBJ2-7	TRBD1	TGCAGCGTTGAAGACCGGGACAGGGGCTACGAGCAGTACTTC	CSVEDRDRGYEQYF
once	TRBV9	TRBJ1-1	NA	TGTGCCAGCGGCCCGGAGACGGAGAACACTGAAGCTTTCTTT	CASGPETENTEAFF
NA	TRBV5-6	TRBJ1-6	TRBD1	TGTGCCAGCAGCCTACAGGGGGCCGTTGACGATAATAATTCACCCCTCCACTTT	CASSLQGAVDDNNSPLHF
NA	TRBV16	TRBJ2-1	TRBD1	TGTGCCAGCAGCGGAACAGGGGGGACCTACAATGAGCAGTTCTTC	CASSGTGGTYNEQFF
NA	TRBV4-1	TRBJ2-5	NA	TGCGCCAGCAGGGTCGTATGGAGGGAGGAAGAGACCCAGTACTTC	CASRVVWREEETQYF
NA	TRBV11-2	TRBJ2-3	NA	TGTGCCAGCAGCTTAGATTGGAAACAGGGCACAGATACGCAGTATTTT	CASSLDWKQGTDTQYF
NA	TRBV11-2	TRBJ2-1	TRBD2	TGTGCCAGCAGCTCCGGGAGGAACAATGAGCAGTTCTTC	CASSSGRNNEQFF
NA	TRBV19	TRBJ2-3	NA	TGTGCCAGTAGCACACTGACTAGCACAGATACGCAGTATTTT	CASSTLTSTDTQYF
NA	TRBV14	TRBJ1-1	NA	TGTGCCAGCAGCCCAGATGGTACAGGGAAGAACACTGAAGCTTTCTTT	CASSPDGTGKNTEAFF
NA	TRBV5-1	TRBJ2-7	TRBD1	TGCGCCAGCAGCTTCCGGGACAGGTCCTACGAGCAGTACTTC	CASSFRDRSYEQYF